The rows below give T cell receptor beta chains drawn from one sample of a study of STAT3 mutations in large granular lymphocyte leukemia. The assay was immunoSEQ multiplex PCR, and TCRdb's table has in-frame clones only and misses some. The sample lists under 25,000 clones, roughly 90% occurring once. The specimen was peripheral blood mononuclear cells. These receptor sequences come from a man aged 55 to 70 with T-cell large granular lymphocyte leukemia. Some clones in this sample may be carry-over from other donors' samples. Both conserved end residues are trimmed from each CDR3. The D gene is left open where the match is weak.

J,V,D,CDR3
TRBJ2-2,TRBV5-1,TRBD1,ASCRGQGGTGELF
TRBJ2-5,TRBV7-3,TRBD2,ASSLSSGREETQY
TRBJ2-1,TRBV7-2,TRBD2,ASSPRLAEQF
TRBJ1-1,TRBV4-3,NA,ASSQDRETEAF
TRBJ2-5,TRBV18,NA,ASSPSAGSETQY
TRBJ1-1,TRBV18,NA,ASSAVNTEAF
TRBJ2-1,TRBV5-1,NA,ASSLGLVSYNEQF
TRBJ2-5,TRBV5-4,TRBD2,ASSFRSGRETQY
TRBJ2-6,TRBV2,NA,ASSDGAPGPGSGANVLT
TRBJ2-5,TRBV5-1,TRBD2,ASSTGGGSMGTQY
TRBJ2-3,TRBV5-3,TRBD2,ARSLEGGTDTQY
TRBJ2-5,TRBV10-3,NA,AISGGEVAGPGETQY
TRBJ2-5,TRBV6-5,NA,ASTPPRGGETQY
TRBJ2-7,TRBV9,NA,ASSIAASSYEQY
TRBJ1-4,TRBV5-4,TRBD1,ASSLGTGGLGKLF
TRBJ1-4,TRBV6-1,NA,ASSEGGALTNEKLF
TRBJ2-2,TRBV25-1,NA,ASSDDRRGGNTGELF
TRBJ2-7,TRBV5-6,NA,ASSPRVWNEQY
TRBJ2-5,TRBV12-5,NA,ASGPGRGAPEETQY
TRBJ2-7,TRBV18,NA,ASSDPRDGSYEQY
TRBJ2-7,TRBV5-1,TRBD2,ASTMTSGPYEQY
TRBJ2-5,TRBV4-1,NA,ASSQGGPQETQY
TRBJ2-1,TRBV28,TRBD2,ASSSTSDEQF
TRBJ2-3,TRBV2,NA,ASSSGSASLADTQY
TRBJ1-5,TRBV7-9,NA,ASGDGYQPQH
TRBJ1-4,TRBV5-6,NA,AYYPGGLLDEKLF
TRBJ2-3,TRBV27,NA,ASSLSYYTDTQY
TRBJ2-1,TRBV5-1,NA,ASSLAGQNTYNEQF
TRBJ2-7,TRBV7-2,NA,ASGHMGPPGEQY